This entry describes one T cell receptor beta chain. What it binds is not known. The source of the sample is a study of graft-versus-host responses after intestinal transplantation. Study background: The study gave all recipients anti-thymocyte globulin induction, then tacrolimus and steroids for about 3 years.

The method was immunoSEQ multiplex PCR; TCRdb's version includes in-frame clones alone and lacks a portion of them. The repertoire holds roughly 120,000 clones, with roughly 96% as singletons. Study-level points and caveats: Early declines in HvG clones that occurred post-transplant were associated with peak circulating GvH clone levels. The study found high graft-versus-host to host-versus-graft clonal ratios in allografts of patients with graft-donor T cell macrochimerism. GvH clones were identified in recipient marrow, with some first appearing in ileum or blood.

V was trimmed by 4 bases and J by 4 bases, leaving 8 bases between them. This CDR3 region has 13 residues. From germline, CDR1 is MGHRA and CDR2 YSYEKL. This chain joins TRBV4-1 and TRBJ2-1, with D hard to call. Sequenced material: unstimulated CD8+ T cells sorted from spleen or lymph node cells, taken before intestinal transplant. This TCR was recovered from a human donor who received an intestinal transplant. CDR3 sequence (DNA): TGCGCCAGCAGCCTCGCGCTGTACAATGAGCAGTTCTTC. Amino acid sequence: CASSLALYNEQFF.